This T cell receptor (beta chain) originates from a study of neurological immune-mediated disorders. In the study overall: There were roughly 34 multiple sclerosis patients; about 30 were relapsing-remitting and 3 were secondary progressive.

Ten or more counts support this clonotype. The antigen remains undetermined. MiXCR, applied by TCRdb to the 5' RACE reads, yields one record per CDR3 protein. The table lists 55,000 to 70,000 distinct CDR3 sequences, around 5.1% of them singletons. Study conclusions and caveats: Neither clinical nor MRI features were found to be associated with the multiple sclerosis repertoire cluster.

The ends lost 4 bases at V and 2 bases at J; junction bases unmatched: 13. Germline lookup yields CDR1 MNHEY and CDR2 SVGEGT. The CDR3 is made up of 17 amino acids. This TCR came from a human donor with multiple sclerosis. The donor label of this sample is uncertain. This sequence joins TRBV6-2 or TRBV6-3 and TRBJ1-1; 7 nucleotides agree with TRBD1. Material for sequencing was PBMCs. The CDR3: CASSSPRGRGANTEAFF. The CDR3 bases are TGTGCCAGCAGTTCGCCAAGGGGGCGCGGTGCAAACACTGAAGCTTTCTTT.